This T cell receptor (beta chain) comes out of a study of control samples from healthy donors and cancer patients. This clone was seen more than once but under ten times. The same CDR3 also results from other DNA sequences found in this sample. Using immunoSEQ multiplex PCR, the repertoire was profiled, and TCRdb retains in-frame clones only, with some absent. The table has 100,000 to 150,000 clones, 80% to 90% seen once. The CDR3 runs to 16 residues. In germline, CDR1 is MRHNA, CDR2 SNTAGT. V lost 5 bases and J lost 6; bases outside the gene matches: 8. The gene calls are TRBV6-4 and TRBJ2-2; 11 bases align to TRBD2. Sequencing used blood. This TCR came from a middle-aged man in good health. The DNA of the CDR3 is TGTGCCAGCAGTATAGCGGGGGGGCCGGGAGCCGGGGAGCTGTTTTTT. Encoded protein: CASSIAGGPGAGELFF.